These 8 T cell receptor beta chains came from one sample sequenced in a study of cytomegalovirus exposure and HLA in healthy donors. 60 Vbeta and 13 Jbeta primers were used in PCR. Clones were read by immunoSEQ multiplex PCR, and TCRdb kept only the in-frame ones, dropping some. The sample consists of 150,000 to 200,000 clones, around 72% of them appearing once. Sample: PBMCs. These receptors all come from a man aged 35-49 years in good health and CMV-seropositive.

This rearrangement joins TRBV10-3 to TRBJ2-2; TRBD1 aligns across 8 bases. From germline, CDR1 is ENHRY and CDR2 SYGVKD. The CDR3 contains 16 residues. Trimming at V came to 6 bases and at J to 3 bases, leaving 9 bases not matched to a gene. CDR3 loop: CAISHGTGGDTGELFF. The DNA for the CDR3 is TGTGCCATCAGCCACGGGACAGGAGGGGACACCGGGGAGCTGTTTTTT.

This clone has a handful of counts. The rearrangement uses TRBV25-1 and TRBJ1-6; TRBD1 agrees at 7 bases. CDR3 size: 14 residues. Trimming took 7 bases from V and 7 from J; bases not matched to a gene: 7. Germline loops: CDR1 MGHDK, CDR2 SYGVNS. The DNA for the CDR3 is TGTGCCAGCAAAGGGACAGCGCAAAATTCACCCCTCCACTTT. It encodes CASKGTAQNSPLHF.

The CDR3, as DNA: TGTGCCAGCAGGACCGACAGGGGCGGTTCACCCCTCCACTTT. Amino acid sequence: CASRTDRGGSPLHF. The V call is TRBV6-5, the J call TRBJ1-6; 8 nucleotides agree with TRBD1. Trimming removed 6 bases from V and 9 bases from J; junction bases left unmatched: 7. From germline, CDR1 is MNHEY and CDR2 SVGAGI. CDR3 size: 14 residues.

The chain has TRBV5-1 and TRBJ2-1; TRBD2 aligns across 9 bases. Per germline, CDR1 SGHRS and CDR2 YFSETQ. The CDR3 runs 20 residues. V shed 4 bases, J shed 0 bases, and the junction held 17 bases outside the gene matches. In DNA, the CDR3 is TGCGCCAGCAGCCGGCAAGCGGGGGGAGCGGGCGGGAGCTCCTACAATGAGCAGTTCTTC. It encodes CASSRQAGGAGGSSYNEQFF.

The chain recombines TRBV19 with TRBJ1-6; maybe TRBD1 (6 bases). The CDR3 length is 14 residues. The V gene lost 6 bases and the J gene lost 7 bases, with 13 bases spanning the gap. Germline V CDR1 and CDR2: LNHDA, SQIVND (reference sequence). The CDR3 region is CASSLQGANSPLHF. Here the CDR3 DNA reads TGTGCCAGTAGCCTACAGGGAGCCAATTCACCCCTCCACTTT.

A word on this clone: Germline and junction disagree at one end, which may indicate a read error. The CDR3 nucleotides read TGTGCCAGAAGTGATCCCTCTAGCGGTAATCAGCCCCAGCATTTT. Translating it yields CARSDPSSGNQPQHF. The chain uses TRBV2 and TRBJ1-5; D remains unclear. The CDR3 sequence is 15 residues long. Germline-derived CDR1 and CDR2 are SNHLY and FYNNEI.

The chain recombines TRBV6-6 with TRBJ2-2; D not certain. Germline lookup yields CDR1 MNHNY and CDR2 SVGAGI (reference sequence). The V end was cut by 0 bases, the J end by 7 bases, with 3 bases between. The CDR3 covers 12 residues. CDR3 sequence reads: CASSYSGGELFF. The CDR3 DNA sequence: TGTGCCAGCAGTTACTCCGGCGGGGAGCTGTTTTTT.

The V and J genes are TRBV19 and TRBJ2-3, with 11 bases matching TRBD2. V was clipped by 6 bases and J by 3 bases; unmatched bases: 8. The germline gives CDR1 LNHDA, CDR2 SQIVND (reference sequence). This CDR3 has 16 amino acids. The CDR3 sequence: CASRPLAGGVTDTQYF. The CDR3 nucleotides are TGTGCCAGTAGACCGCTAGCGGGGGGCGTGACAGATACGCAGTATTTT.